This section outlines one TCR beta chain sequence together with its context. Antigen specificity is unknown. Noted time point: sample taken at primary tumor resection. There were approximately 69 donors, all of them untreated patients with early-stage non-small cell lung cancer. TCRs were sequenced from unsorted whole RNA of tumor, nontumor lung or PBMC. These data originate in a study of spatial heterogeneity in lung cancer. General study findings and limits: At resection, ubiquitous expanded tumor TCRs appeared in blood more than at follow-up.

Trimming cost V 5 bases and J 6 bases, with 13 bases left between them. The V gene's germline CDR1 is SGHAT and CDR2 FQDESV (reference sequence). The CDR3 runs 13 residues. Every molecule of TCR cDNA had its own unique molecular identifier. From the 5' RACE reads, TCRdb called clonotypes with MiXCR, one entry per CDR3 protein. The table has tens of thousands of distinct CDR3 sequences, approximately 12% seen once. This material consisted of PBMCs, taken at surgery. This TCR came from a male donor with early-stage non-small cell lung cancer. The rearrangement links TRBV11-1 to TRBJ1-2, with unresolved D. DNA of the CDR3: TGTGCCAGCAGCCATGAAGTAGGGCATGGCTACACCTTC. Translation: CASSHEVGHGYTF.